The rows below give T cell receptor beta chains drawn from one sample of a study of shared clonotypes between healthy human individuals. Assay: immunoSEQ multiplex PCR; the TCRdb copy retains only in-frame clones and omits some. The sample contains over 2,000,000 clones, just under 95% of which appear only once. Sequences were obtained from naive CD8+ T cells from PBMCs. The receptors shown here come from a man between 18 and 35 years old in good health. Some clones in this sample may be carry-over from other donors' samples. The CDR3 runs from the conserved cysteine through the conserved F or W. Fields, in order: D gene, V gene, CDR3 length, J gene, clone size, CDR3 DNA, CDR3 protein. D genes are given only for firm matches. Clone size is stated in some rows and not others, as once, few, many or a class when expanded.

>TRBD1|TRBV5-5|15|TRBJ2-7|NA
TGTGCCAGCAGCTTGGGGCCACAGGGGTCTGACGAGCAGTACTTC
CASSLGPQGSDEQYF
>NA|TRBV6-5|12|TRBJ2-7|NA
TGTGCCAGCAGTTTTTCGGGGTACGAGCAGTACTTC
CASSFSGYEQYF
>NA|TRBV7-3|15|TRBJ2-1|NA
TGTGCCAGCAGCGGGGGTGGCGGCTCCTACAATGAGCAGTTCTTC
CASSGGGGSYNEQFF
>NA|TRBV28|16|TRBJ2-3|once
TGTGCCAGCAGTTTAGGCTTTGTCTCTTTCACAGATACGCAGTATTTT
CASSLGFVSFTDTQYF
>TRBD2|TRBV9|17|TRBJ2-1|NA
TGTGCCAGCAGCGCGGGACTAGCGGGAGTATCCTACAATGAGCAGTTCTTC
CASSAGLAGVSYNEQFF
>NA|TRBV28|15|TRBJ1-3|once
TGTGCCAGCAGTTTGCCCGGGGCGTACGGAAACACCATATATTTT
CASSLPGAYGNTIYF
>NA|TRBV7-9|13|TRBJ2-1|NA
TGTGCCAGCAGCCCGCCCGGAATTACCGAGCAGTTCTTC
CASSPPGITEQFF
>TRBD1|TRBV6-5|13|TRBJ1-5|few
TGTGCGGCAGGGGGGCGAAGAAATCAGCCCCAGCATTTT
CAAGGRRNQPQHF
>TRBD2|TRBV10-3|13|TRBJ2-7|once
TGTGCCATCAGTACTAGCGGGACTTACGAGCAGTACTTC
CAISTSGTYEQYF
>NA|TRBV28|15|TRBJ1-2|NA
TGTGCCAGCAGTTTAGTGGGAGGAGCTAACTATGGCTACACCTTC
CASSLVGGANYGYTF
>TRBD2|TRBV29-1|14|TRBJ2-1|NA
TGCAGCGTTGAAAAGCGGGGGCGATACAATGAGCAGTTCTTC
CSVEKRGRYNEQFF
>NA|TRBV30|12|TRBJ1-2|NA
TGTGCCTGGAGGGGCGGGCCTTATGGCTACACCTTC
CAWRGGPYGYTF
>NA|TRBV2|14|TRBJ2-1|NA
TGTGCCACCCTACGGAAAGGGGGTGGAAATGAGCAGTTCTTC
CATLRKGGGNEQFF
>TRBD1|TRBV4-2|16|TRBJ2-2|NA
TGTGCCAGCAGCCAAGACAGGGGGCTAAACACCGGGGAGCTGTTTTTT
CASSQDRGLNTGELFF